These 18 T cell receptor beta chains were sequenced from one sample in a study of T cell responses to AZD1222 COVID-19 vaccine. Data came from immunoSEQ multiplex PCR; TCRdb stores just in-frame clones and leaves some out. The table lists 150,000 or so clones, about 90% of them singletons, with about 5% in the top ten. The source was peripheral blood, collected on day 0 of AZD1222 vaccination. The receptors stem from an adult in good health.

The rearrangement joins TRBV6-5 to TRBJ2-2; tentatively, D is TRBD2 (6 bases). CDR1 MNHEY and CDR2 SVGAGI come from the germline V gene. The CDR3 contains 14 residues. Trimming took off 8 bases at V and 2 bases at J, with 12 bases between the two ends. CDR3 region: CASRWDFNTGELFF. Here the CDR3 DNA reads TGTGCCAGCCGGTGGGACTTTAACACCGGGGAGCTGTTTTTT.

This chain connects TRBV2 to TRBJ1-5; D uncertain. The CDR3 covers 15 residues. Per the germline V gene, CDR1 is SNHLY and CDR2 is FYNNEI. Trimming shortened V by 4 bases and J by 1 base, and 11 bases separated the two germline ends. DNA for the CDR3: TGTGCCAGCAGTGCTGTCGAAGTGAGCAATCAGCCCCAGCATTTT. Translating it yields CASSAVEVSNQPQHF.

The chain carries TRBV29-1 and TRBJ2-7; D possibly corresponds to TRBD1 (5 bases). Trimming removed 7 bases from V and 3 bases from J, with 10 bases in between. CDR1 and CDR2 (germline): SQVTM, ANQGSEA. The CDR3 length is 11 residues. The CDR3, as DNA: TGCAGCGATGACAGACACTACGAGCAGTACTTC. This sequence encodes CSDDRHYEQYF.

The V call is TRBV19, the J call TRBJ2-1, with a tentative D call TRBD2 (5 bases). The CDR3 covers 16 residues. Germline CDR1 reads LNHDA; CDR2 reads SQIVND (reference sequence). V lost 3 bases to trimming and J lost 7 bases, with 19 bases between them. The CDR3 DNA sequence: TGTGCCAGTAGTATCCCAGGACTGTCAACCAGGAATGAGCAGTTCTTC. Protein product: CASSIPGLSTRNEQFF.

The chain employs TRBV5-6 and TRBJ2-7; D perhaps matches TRBD2 (5 bases). CDR3 length equals 13 residues. Germline V gives CDR1 SGHDT, CDR2 YYEEEE. V lost 3 bases, J lost 2 bases, and 9 bases lay in between. The CDR3 DNA reads as TGTGCCAGCAGCTCACTAGTCCCCTACGAGCAGTACTTC. It yields the protein CASSSLVPYEQYF.

This clone was seen a few times. The rearrangement uses TRBV7-9 and TRBJ1-1; 7 nucleotides line up with TRBD1. The V gene's germline CDR1 is SEHNR and CDR2 FQNEAQ (reference sequence). Trimming at V came to 5 bases and at J to 5 bases, leaving 8 bases not matched to a gene. The CDR3 consists of 14 residues. The CDR3: CASSLTGQGTEAFF. Here the CDR3 DNA reads TGTGCCAGCAGCCTGACAGGGCAAGGGACTGAAGCTTTCTTT.

The J gene is TRBJ1-5, the V gene TRBV15, with D uncertain. Between the trimmed V and J ends, which lost 6 bases and 3 bases, there was a span of 9 bases. The CDR3 has 13 residues. Germline V lookup: CDR1 LNHNV, CDR2 YYDKDF (reference sequence). The CDR3 protein is CATRRDSNQPQHF. The CDR3 bases are TGTGCCACCAGGCGGGATTCCAATCAGCCCCAGCATTTT.

This chain connects TRBV12-3 or TRBV12-4 to TRBJ2-4; D is unresolved. The CDR3 totals 13 residues. Between the trimmed V and J ends, which lost 10 bases and 3 bases, there was a span of 13 bases. The CDR3 DNA follows: TGTGCCACACAGCCCCAGGACAAAAACATTCAGTACTTC. It encodes CATQPQDKNIQYF.

J is TRBJ2-3 and V is TRBV19, with TRBD2 matching 13 bases. The CDR3 has 15 residues. In germline, CDR1 is LNHDA, CDR2 SQIVND (reference sequence). The V gene end was trimmed by 4 bases and the J gene end by 10 bases; junction bases not matched to a gene: 8. This CDR3 reads CASSNSGTSGTSQYF. Here the CDR3 DNA reads TGTGCCAGTAGTAATAGCGGGACTAGCGGGACCTCGCAGTATTTT.

The chain links TRBV6-5 to TRBJ2-7, with D perhaps TRBD2 (5 bases). The CDR3 runs 14 residues. V shed 0 bases and J shed 5 bases, with 11 bases lying between them. In germline, CDR1 is MNHEY, CDR2 SVGAGI. The CDR3 DNA follows: TGTGCCAGCAGTTACTCGAGGGTGGTTGACGAGCAGTACTTC. It is translated as CASSYSRVVDEQYF.

The V and J genes are TRBV6-1 and TRBJ1-4; TRBD1 is a possible D gene (5 bases). The CDR3 extends over 16 amino acids. CDR1 MNHNS and CDR2 SASEGT come from the germline V gene. Trimming left V 3 bases short and J 4 bases short, with 15 bases between. The CDR3 loop reads CASSEFRVRVNEKLFF. In DNA, the CDR3 is TGTGCCAGCAGTGAGTTCAGGGTCCGGGTTAATGAAAAACTGTTTTTT.

The chain links TRBV11-3 to TRBJ2-3; TRBD1 agrees at 9 bases. Per the germline V gene, CDR1 is SGHNT and CDR2 is YENEEA. CDR3 length: 16 amino acids. The J segment lost 1 base and the V segment lost 5 bases, leaving 7 bases of the junction unmatched. CDR3 nucleotides: TGTGCCAGCAGCCCGGGGGACAGGGTTGGCACAGATACGCAGTATTTT. Protein: CASSPGDRVGTDTQYF.

The V and J genes are TRBV28 and TRBJ1-6, with D unclear. The CDR3 totals 16 residues. V was clipped by 7 bases and J by 7 bases, with 20 bases between them. The germline V gene has CDR1 MDHEN and CDR2 SYDVKM. In DNA, the CDR3 is TGTGCCAGCATGTTCTCACCGACGCAAGTAAATTCACCCCTCCACTTT. Amino acids: CASMFSPTQVNSPLHF.

The chain recombines TRBV6-5 with TRBJ2-1; 8 nucleotides align to TRBD1. The CDR3 runs to 15 residues. Unmatched junction bases numbered 9, after V lost 6 bases and J lost 5 bases. Germline V gene data show CDR1 as MNHEY and CDR2 as SVGAGI. CDR3 amino acids: CASRGGQDFHNEQFF. In DNA, the CDR3 is TGTGCCAGCAGGGGGGGACAGGATTTCCACAATGAGCAGTTCTTC.

This rearrangement joins TRBV28 to TRBJ2-7; the D gene is possibly TRBD1 (6 bases). CDR3 length: 13 amino acids. Germline V gene lookup returns CDR1 MDHEN and CDR2 SYDVKM. The V end lost 3 bases, the J end lost 8 bases, and 14 bases lay between the germline ends. The CDR3 is CASSFGSGGKQYF. The CDR3 DNA reads TGTGCCAGCAGTTTCGGTTCTGGGGGCAAGCAGTACTTC. Complete variable domain (other parts from reference TRBV28 and TRBJ2-7): DVKVTQSSRYLVKRTGEKVFLECVQDMDHENMFWYRQDPGLGLRLIYFSYDVKMKEKGDIPEGYSVSREKKERFSLILESASTNQTSMYLCASSFGSGGKQYFGPGTRLTVT.

As DNA, the CDR3 is TGTGCCAGCAGTTTCGGGGAATCCTACGAGCAGTACTTC. Amino acids: CASSFGESYEQYF. The V and J genes are TRBV12-3 or TRBV12-4 and TRBJ2-7; D might be TRBD2 (5 bases). CDR3 size: 13 residues. The germline V and J ends were trimmed by 3 bases and 1 base, with 7 bases remaining between them.

The rearrangement uses TRBV28 and TRBJ1-2, with a weak D call TRBD1 (6 bases). CDR3 length: 14 residues. CDR1 MDHEN and CDR2 SYDVKM come from the germline V gene. Trimming removed 6 bases at V and 5 bases at J, with 16 bases between. The CDR3: CASRTVRDTYGYTF. The CDR3 DNA is TGTGCCAGCAGGACCGTACGGGACACGTATGGCTACACCTTC.

The chain is built from TRBV27 and TRBJ2-5, with unresolved D. The CDR3 totals 14 residues. Germline V gene lookup returns CDR1 MNHEY and CDR2 SMNVEV (reference sequence). V lost 1 base and J 6 bases, leaving 12 bases between the germline ends. The CDR3 region is CASSLLGSSKTQYF. DNA of the CDR3: TGTGCCAGCAGTTTATTGGGTAGCTCAAAGACCCAGTACTTC.